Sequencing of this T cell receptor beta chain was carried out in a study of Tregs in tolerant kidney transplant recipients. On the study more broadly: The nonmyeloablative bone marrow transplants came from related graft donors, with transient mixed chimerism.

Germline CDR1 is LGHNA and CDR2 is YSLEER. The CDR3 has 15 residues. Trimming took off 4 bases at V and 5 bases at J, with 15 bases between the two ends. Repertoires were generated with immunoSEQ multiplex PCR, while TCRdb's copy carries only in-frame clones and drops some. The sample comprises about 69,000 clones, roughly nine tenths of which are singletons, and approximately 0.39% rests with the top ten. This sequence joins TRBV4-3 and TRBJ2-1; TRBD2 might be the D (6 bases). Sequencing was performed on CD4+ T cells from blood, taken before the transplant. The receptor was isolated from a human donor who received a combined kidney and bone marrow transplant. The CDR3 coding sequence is TGCGCCAGCAGCCCGCACCCCGGGGGAGACAATGAGCAGTTCTTC. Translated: CASSPHPGGDNEQFF.